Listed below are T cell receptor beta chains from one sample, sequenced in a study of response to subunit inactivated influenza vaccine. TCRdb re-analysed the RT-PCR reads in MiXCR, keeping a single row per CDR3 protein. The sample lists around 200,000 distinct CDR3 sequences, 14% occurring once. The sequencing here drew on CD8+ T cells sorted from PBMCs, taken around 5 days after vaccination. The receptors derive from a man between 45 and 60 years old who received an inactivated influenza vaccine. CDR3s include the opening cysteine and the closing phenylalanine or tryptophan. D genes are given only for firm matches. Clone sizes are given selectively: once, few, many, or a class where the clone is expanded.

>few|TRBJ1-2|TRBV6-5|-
TGTGCCAGCAGTTACTCGAACGCTGGCTACACCTTC
CASSYSNAGYTF
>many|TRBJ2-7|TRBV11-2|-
TGTGCCAGCAGCTTAGGCCAAAACTACGAGCAGTACTTC
CASSLGQNYEQYF
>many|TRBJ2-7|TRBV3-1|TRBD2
TGTGCCAGCAGCCAAGATAGCGGGAGGGCCTCCGAGCAGTACTTC
CASSQDSGRASEQYF
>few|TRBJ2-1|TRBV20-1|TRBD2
TGCAGTGCTTGGACTAGCGGGGATATATATGAGCAGTTCTTC
CSAWTSGDIYEQFF
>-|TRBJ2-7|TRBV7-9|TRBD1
TGTGCCAGCAGCTTGGGGACAGGCCACTACGAGCAGTACTTC
CASSLGTGHYEQYF
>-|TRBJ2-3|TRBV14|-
TGTGCCAGCAGCCAAGATTGGGTAGCTCGGGGCACAGATACGCAGTATTTT
CASSQDWVARGTDTQYF
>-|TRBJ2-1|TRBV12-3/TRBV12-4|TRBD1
TGTGCCAGCAGTGCGACAGGGGCTGAGCAGTTCTTC
CASSATGAEQFF
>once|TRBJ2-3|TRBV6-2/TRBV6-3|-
TGTGCCAGCAGTTTTCTCGGACCTCCCACAGTTCGAGGCGCAGATACGCAGTATTTT
CASSFLGPPTVRGADTQYF
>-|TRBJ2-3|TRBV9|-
TGTGCCAGCAGCGTAGATAACACCTTCACGGATACGCAGTATTTT
CASSVDNTFTDTQYF
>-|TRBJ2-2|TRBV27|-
TGTGCCAGCAGTCATGACAGGTTTGGGGCCGGGGAGCTGTTTTTT
CASSHDRFGAGELFF
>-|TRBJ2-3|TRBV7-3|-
TGTGCCAGCAGCTTAAGTGCAGGGAGATCAGATACGCAGTATTTT
CASSLSAGRSDTQYF
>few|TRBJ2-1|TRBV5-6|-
TGTGCCAGCAGCCTGGGGACGGGTGAGCAGTTCTTC
CASSLGTGEQFF
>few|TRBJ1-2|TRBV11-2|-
TGTGCCAGCAGCTTGAGGGAGACAGCTAACTATGGCTACACCTTC
CASSLRETANYGYTF
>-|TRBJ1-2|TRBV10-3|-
TGTGCCATCAGTGAGTCGATCGGAGCCGGCTATGGCTACACCTTC
CAISESIGAGYGYTF
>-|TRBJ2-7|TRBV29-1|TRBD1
TGCAGCGTTTTGGGGACCGGGACAGGGGTCTACGAGCAGTACTTC
CSVLGTGTGVYEQYF
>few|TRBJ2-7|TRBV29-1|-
TGCAGCGTTGCGTGGGTAAACTACGAGCAGTACTTC
CSVAWVNYEQYF
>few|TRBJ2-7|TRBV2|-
TGTGCCAGCAGTGAAATGGACGAACGACCCTACGAGCAGTACTTC
CASSEMDERPYEQYF
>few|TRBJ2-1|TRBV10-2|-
TGCGCCAGCAGTGAGCCGGGACTTACCTACAATGAGCAGTTCTTC
CASSEPGLTYNEQFF
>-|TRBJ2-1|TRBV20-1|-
TGCAGTGCTAGTGACTACATAGCAAACTACAATGAGCAGTTCTTC
CSASDYIANYNEQFF
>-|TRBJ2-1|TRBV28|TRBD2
TGTGCCAGCAGTTTGGACGGACTAGCGGCGGTCGGCAATGAGCAGTTCTTC
CASSLDGLAAVGNEQFF
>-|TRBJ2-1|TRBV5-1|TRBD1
TGCGCCAGCAGGACTGGACAGGGTGACAATGAGCAGTTCTTC
CASRTGQGDNEQFF
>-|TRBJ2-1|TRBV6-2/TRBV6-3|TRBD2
TGTGCCAGCAGCCTACCGGGACTAGCGGGGAAAACCTACAATGAGCAGTTCTTC
CASSLPGLAGKTYNEQFF
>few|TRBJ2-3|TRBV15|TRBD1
TGTGCCACCAGCAGAGATTTTGGGGACAGCTACACAGATACGCAGTATTTT
CATSRDFGDSYTDTQYF
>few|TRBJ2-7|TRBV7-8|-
TGTGCCAGCAGCTTAGAGTTTCGAGACTACGAGCAGTACTTC
CASSLEFRDYEQYF
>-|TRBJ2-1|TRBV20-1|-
TGCAGTGCTAGAGTGGCGAATGAGCAGTTCTTC
CSARVANEQFF
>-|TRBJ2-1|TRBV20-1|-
TGCAGTGCTAGGCTCGCCTCAGGGAGGGGGGAGCAGTTCTTC
CSARLASGRGEQFF
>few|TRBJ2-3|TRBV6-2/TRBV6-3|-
TGTGCCAGCAGTTACGAATCCGAGAAAGGGGGAGATACGCAGTATTTT
CASSYESEKGGDTQYF
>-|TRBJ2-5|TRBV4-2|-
TGTGCCAGCAGCCAAGAAAGGGACTTCGGGGAGACCCAGTACTTC
CASSQERDFGETQYF
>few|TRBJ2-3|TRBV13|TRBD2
TGTGCCAGCAGCTCCTCTCCGGGACTAGCGAGTCCGGATACGCAGTATTTT
CASSSSPGLASPDTQYF
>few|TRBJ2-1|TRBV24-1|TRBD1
TGTGCCACCAGAGGGGGCCATGAGCAGTTCTTC
CATRGGHEQFF
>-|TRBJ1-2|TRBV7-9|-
TGTGCCAGCAGCCCCGCGGGAGGCGGCTACACCTTC
CASSPAGGGYTF
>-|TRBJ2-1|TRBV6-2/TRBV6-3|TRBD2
TGTGCCAGCAGTTATTCAGCGGGGGGGATAAGGAATGAGCAGTTCTTC
CASSYSAGGIRNEQFF
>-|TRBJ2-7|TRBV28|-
TGTGCCAGCAGTTTATTAGCGTTCTCCTACGAGCAGTACTTC
CASSLLAFSYEQYF